This record covers a single T cell receptor (beta chain). No antigen is known for it. This specimen comes from a study of cytomegalovirus exposure and HLA in healthy donors. General study points: Productive rates of about 90% or about 30% were seen for most TCR beta V segments in an earlier analysis.

The primer mix had 60 Vbeta and 13 Jbeta primers. Sequencing used immunoSEQ multiplex PCR; TCRdb keeps in-frame clones, though not all of them. The sample consists of tens of thousands of clones, roughly 80% of them appearing once. This CDR3 spans 11 amino acids. CDR1 and CDR2 (germline): LNHNV, YYDKDF (reference sequence). The germline V and J ends were trimmed by 8 bases and 4 bases, with 6 bases remaining between them. These donors, healthy bone marrow donors, were studied. At collection, donors were nominally healthy, but unrecorded immune exposures were probable. This clonotype was obtained from a woman aged 35 to 49 in good health and CMV-seropositive. The sample comprised PBMCs. The V and J genes are TRBV15 and TRBJ1-3; D is undetermined. The CDR3: CATRGGNTIYF. CDR3 DNA: TGTGCCACCCGCGGGGGAAACACCATATATTTT.